One and the same sample provided the 16 T cell receptor beta chains below, sequenced in a study of cytomegalovirus exposure and HLA in healthy donors. PCR involved 60 Vbeta and 13 Jbeta primers. Produced via immunoSEQ multiplex PCR; TCRdb's table is partial and in-frame only. The sample contains tens of thousands of clones, around 64% of which appear only once. The sequencing sample was made of PBMCs. The receptor source for this set is a man younger than 45 in good health and CMV-seronegative.

CDR3 protein: CASSPLDSRNGYTF. For the CDR3, the DNA is TGCGCCAGCAGCCCCCTGGACAGCCGAAACGGCTACACCTTC. The chain links TRBV5-1 to TRBJ1-2; D may be TRBD1 (6 bases). This CDR3 comprises 14 residues. Germline-derived CDR1 and CDR2 are SGHRS and YFSETQ. Trimming pared 4 bases from V and 8 bases from J, leaving 18 bases between.

This chain links TRBV2 with TRBJ2-7; tentatively, D is TRBD2 (6 bases). Trimming cost V 5 bases and J 4 bases, with 15 bases left between them. The CDR3 is 14 residues long. Germline lookup yields CDR1 SNHLY and CDR2 FYNNEI. CDR3 loop: CASSLRGTGYEQYF. The CDR3 coding sequence is TGTGCCAGCAGTCTCCGGGGGACGGGGTACGAGCAGTACTTC.

Points on this clone: Germline is not matched at one junction end, which may reflect a read error. CDR3 bases: TGTGCCAGCAGGCCGTGGGAGTACTCATATGGCTACCCCTTC. Translated: CASRPWEYSYGYPF. The rearrangement joins TRBV6-5 to TRBJ1-2; D gene unclear. Germline values: CDR1 MNHEY, CDR2 SVGAGI. The CDR3 is 14 amino acids.

This clone was seen more than once but under ten times. This chain joins TRBV5-1 and TRBJ1-1; a possible D gene is TRBD1 (5 bases). The V end lost 2 bases, the J end lost 2 bases, and 16 bases lay between the germline ends. The CDR3 covers 16 residues. Germline CDR1 and CDR2: SGHRS and YFSETQ. Here the CDR3 reads CASSFETRDSNTEAFF. CDR3 nucleotides: TGCGCCAGCAGCTTCGAAACTCGAGACAGTAACACTGAAGCTTTCTTT.

The chain carries TRBV7-9 and TRBJ1-5; 12 nucleotides match TRBD1. The germline CDR1 and CDR2 sequences are SEHNR and FQNEAQ (reference sequence). CDR3 size: 19 residues. With V trimmed by 5 bases and J by 2 bases, 13 bases remained unmatched. The CDR3 bases are TGTGCCAGCAGCAGAGGAGTAGGGACAGGGGGCGCCGGCAATCAGCCCCAGCATTTT. Residues: CASSRGVGTGGAGNQPQHF.

This clone was observed a handful of times. This sequence joins TRBV6-5 and TRBJ1-1, with TRBD1 matching over 9 bases. CDR3 length: 13 amino acids. The J segment lost 14 bases and the V segment lost 5 bases, leaving 12 bases of the junction unmatched. Germline V gene sequence: CDR1 MNHEY, CDR2 SVGAGI. This CDR3 is CASSENRGRGRFF. DNA for the CDR3: TGTGCCAGCAGTGAGAACAGGGGGCGAGGGCGATTCTTT.

This clone has more than one count but fewer than ten. The CDR3 DNA reads as TGCGCCAGCAGCCGAGACAGGGACGAGCAGTACTTC. Translating it yields CASSRDRDEQYF. This chain connects TRBV4-3 to TRBJ2-7, with 7 bases aligning to TRBD1. After removal of 4 bases from V and 5 bases from J, the junction contained 2 bases not matched to a gene. Germline V gene sequence: CDR1 LGHNA, CDR2 YSLEER. The CDR3 covers 12 residues.

This clone was detected a few times. This chain joins TRBV30 and TRBJ2-5, with 7 nucleotides matching TRBD1. CDR3 length: 14 amino acids. V was pared by 3 bases and J by 4 bases, with 8 bases of the junction left unmatched. Germline V gene sequence: CDR1 GTSNPN, CDR2 SVGIG (reference sequence). The CDR3 bases are TGTGCCTGGAGCCCCGACAGGGAGAGAGAGACCCAGTACTTC. Translation: CAWSPDRERETQYF.

The chain is built from TRBV30 and TRBJ2-3; no clear D. Trimming stripped 1 base from V and 5 bases from J, with 19 bases between. The CDR3 covers 16 residues. Per germline, CDR1 GTSNPN and CDR2 SVGIG (reference sequence). CDR3 bases: TGTGCCTGGAGTGCCCGCCACAGTCCAAGGTTAGATACGCAGTATTTT. This translates into CAWSARHSPRLDTQYF.

This clone has only one observation. The chain combines TRBV20-1 with TRBJ2-3, with D uncertain. Germline V gene sequence: CDR1 DFQATT, CDR2 SNEGSKA (reference sequence). The ends were cut back, 2 bases at V and 4 bases at J, with 4 bases in the middle. This CDR3 comprises 11 residues. The CDR3 sequence is CSARLADTQYF. For the CDR3, the DNA is TGCAGTGCTAGACTAGCAGATACGCAGTATTTT.

The chain carries TRBV6-1 and TRBJ1-2, with 11 nucleotides matching TRBD1. Germline V gene data show CDR1 as MNHNS and CDR2 as SASEGT. The CDR3 consists of 16 residues. V trimming: 4 bases; J trimming: 6 bases; junction bases outside the gene matches: 10. This CDR3 reads CASSGTGGSISDGYTF. CDR3 nucleotide sequence: TGTGCCAGCAGTGGGACAGGGGGCTCTATTTCGGATGGCTACACCTTC.

The V call is TRBV5-8, the J call TRBJ1-2; D is ambiguous. Germline lookup yields CDR1 SGHTS and CDR2 YDEGEE. With 4 bases removed from V and 4 bases from J, the gap between germline ends came to 11 bases. The CDR3 is 13 residues long. CDR3 protein: CASSRPGVYGYTF. The CDR3, as DNA: TGTGCCAGCAGCCGCCCGGGAGTCTATGGCTACACCTTC.

The chain links TRBV19 to TRBJ1-1, with 8 nucleotides matching TRBD1. The junction had 5 bases not matched to a gene; V was cut back by 5 bases and J by 3 bases. Germline assignment: CDR1 LNHDA and CDR2 SQIVND (reference sequence). This CDR3 has 14 amino acids. DNA of the CDR3: TGTGCCAGTAGTCAAGACAGGGGTCACACTGAAGCTTTCTTT. Translated, it gives CASSQDRGHTEAFF.

The gene calls are TRBV15 and TRBJ1-5; 7 nucleotides agree with TRBD1. The CDR3 runs to 13 residues. V shed 3 bases, J shed 7 bases, and the junction held 3 bases outside the gene matches. The germline gives CDR1 LNHNV, CDR2 YYDKDF (reference sequence). CDR3 sequence: CATSRLQGQPQHF. The DNA for the CDR3 is TGTGCCACCAGCAGGTTACAGGGGCAGCCCCAGCATTTT.

This clone appeared a single time. The chain uses TRBV27 and TRBJ1-2, with D possibly TRBD1 on 6 matching bases. CDR1 MNHEY and CDR2 SMNVEV come from the germline V gene (reference sequence). This CDR3 comprises 14 residues. V dropped 6 bases and J dropped 3 bases, with 14 bases sitting between them. CDR3 DNA sequence: TGTGCCAGCAGCTGGGGGGGCAGTGACTATGGCTACACCTTC. Encoded protein: CASSWGGSDYGYTF.

V is TRBV11-1 and J is TRBJ2-3; TRBD2 matches 9 bases. Germline V gives CDR1 SGHAT, CDR2 FQDESV (reference sequence). Unmatched junction bases numbered 5, after V lost 4 bases and J lost 0 bases. The CDR3 is made up of 16 amino acids. This CDR3 reads CASSWRLAESTDTQYF. CDR3 DNA: TGTGCCAGCAGCTGGCGACTAGCGGAAAGCACAGATACGCAGTATTTT.